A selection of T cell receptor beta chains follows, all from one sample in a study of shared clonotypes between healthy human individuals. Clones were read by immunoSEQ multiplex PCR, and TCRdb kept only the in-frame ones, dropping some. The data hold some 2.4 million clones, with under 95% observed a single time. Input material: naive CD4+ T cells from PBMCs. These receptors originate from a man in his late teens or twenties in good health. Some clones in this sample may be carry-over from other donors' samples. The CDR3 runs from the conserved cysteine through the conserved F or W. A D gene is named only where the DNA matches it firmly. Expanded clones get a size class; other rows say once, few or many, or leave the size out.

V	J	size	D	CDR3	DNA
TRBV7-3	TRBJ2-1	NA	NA	CASSLWGSYNEQFF	TGTGCCAGCAGCTTATGGGGGTCCTACAATGAGCAGTTCTTC
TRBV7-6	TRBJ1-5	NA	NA	CASSLVGGPNQPQHF	TGTGCCAGCAGCTTAGTTGGGGGACCCAATCAGCCCCAGCATTTT
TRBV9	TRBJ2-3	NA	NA	CASSVRGNTDTQYF	TGTGCCAGCAGCGTTCGGGGGAACACAGATACGCAGTATTTT
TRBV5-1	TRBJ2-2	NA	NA	CASSLQGSTGELFF	TGCGCCAGCAGCTTGCAAGGCAGCACCGGGGAGCTGTTTTTT
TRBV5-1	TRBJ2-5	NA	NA	CASRYQETQYF	TGCGCCAGCAGGTATCAAGAGACCCAGTACTTC
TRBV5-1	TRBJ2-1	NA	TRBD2	CASSLEASGKLEQFF	TGCGCCAGCAGCTTGGAAGCTAGCGGGAAGCTTGAGCAGTTCTTC
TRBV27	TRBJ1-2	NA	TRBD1	CASSLNRGGRYGYTF	TGTGCCAGCAGTTTAAACAGGGGGGGACGCTATGGCTACACCTTC
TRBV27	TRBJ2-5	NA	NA	CASSLRRGETQYF	TGTGCCAGCAGTTTAAGAAGGGGTGAGACCCAGTACTTC
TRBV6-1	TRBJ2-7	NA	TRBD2	CASSLAGTTSYEQYF	TGTGCCAGCAGTCTGGCCGGGACTACCTCCTACGAGCAGTACTTC
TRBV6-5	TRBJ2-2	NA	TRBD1	CASSLGTATGELFF	TGTGCCAGCAGCCTCGGGACAGCCACCGGGGAGCTGTTTTTT
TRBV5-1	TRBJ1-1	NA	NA	CASSLFKGMNTEAFF	TGCGCCAGCAGCTTGTTTAAGGGGATGAACACTGAAGCTTTCTTT
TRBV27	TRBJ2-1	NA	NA	CASSPMGGAHNEQFF	TGTGCCAGCAGTCCTATGGGGGGGGCCCACAATGAGCAGTTCTTC
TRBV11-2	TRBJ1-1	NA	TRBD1	CASSLHRTGQTEAFF	TGTGCCAGCAGCTTACACCGGACAGGGCAAACTGAAGCTTTCTTT
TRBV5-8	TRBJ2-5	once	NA	CASSPQGPSGETQYF	TGTGCCAGCAGCCCTCAGGGGCCGTCCGGAGAGACCCAGTACTTC
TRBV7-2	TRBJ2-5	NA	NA	CASSLGVAAQETQYF	TGTGCCAGCAGCTTAGGAGTAGCGGCCCAAGAGACCCAGTACTTC
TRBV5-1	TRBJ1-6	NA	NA	CASSREGGQASPLHF	TGCGCCAGCAGCCGCGAGGGTGGGCAGGCCTCACCCCTCCACTTT
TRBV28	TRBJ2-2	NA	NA	CASSVLGRQVNTGELFF	TGTGCCAGCAGCGTGCTTGGGCGACAAGTGAACACCGGGGAGCTGTTTTTT
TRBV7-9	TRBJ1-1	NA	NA	CASSPYGPNTEAFF	TGTGCCAGCAGCCCCTATGGTCCGAACACTGAAGCTTTCTTT
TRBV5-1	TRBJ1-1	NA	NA	CASSFKTSGTGNTEAFF	TGCGCCAGCAGCTTCAAGACATCCGGGACGGGGAACACTGAAGCTTTCTTT
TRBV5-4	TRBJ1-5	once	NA	CASSLATGRWKQPQHF	TGTGCCAGCAGCTTGGCAACAGGGAGGTGGAAACAGCCCCAGCATTTT
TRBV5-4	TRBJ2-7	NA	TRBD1	CASSPVAPGQGNEQYF	TGTGCCAGCAGCCCGGTTGCCCCGGGACAGGGGAACGAGCAGTACTTC
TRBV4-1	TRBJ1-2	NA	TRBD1	CASSQAGTATNYGYTF	TGCGCCAGCAGCCAAGCCGGGACAGCTACTAACTATGGCTACACCTTC
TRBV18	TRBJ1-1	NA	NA	CASSPGRRREAFF	TGTGCCAGCTCACCAGGACGGAGACGTGAAGCTTTCTTT
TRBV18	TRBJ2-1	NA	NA	CASSITQKNEQFF	TGTGCCAGCTCAATTACTCAGAAGAATGAGCAGTTCTTC
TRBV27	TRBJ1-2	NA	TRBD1	CASSVQGADGYTF	TGTGCCAGCAGTGTACAGGGGGCTGATGGCTACACCTTC
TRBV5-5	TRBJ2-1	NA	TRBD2	CASTIRTSGNNEQFF	TGTGCCAGCACCATCCGGACTAGCGGAAACAATGAGCAGTTCTTC
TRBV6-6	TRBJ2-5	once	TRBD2	CASSYSGRAQYF	TGTGCCAGCAGTTACTCTGGGAGGGCCCAGTACTTC
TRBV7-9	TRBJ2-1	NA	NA	CASSSRDEQFF	TGTGCCAGCAGCTCTCGGGATGAGCAGTTCTTC
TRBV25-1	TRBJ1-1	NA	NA	CASSEAGGLAEAFF	TGTGCCAGCTCCGAGGCGGGGGGCCTGGCTGAAGCTTTCTTT
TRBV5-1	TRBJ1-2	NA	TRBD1	CASSPGTGRYGYTF	TGCGCCAGCAGCCCCGGGACAGGGCGGTATGGCTACACCTTC
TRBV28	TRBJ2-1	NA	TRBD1	CASSLWGQGGVYNEQFF	TGTGCCAGCAGTTTATGGGGACAGGGTGGGGTTTACAATGAGCAGTTCTTC
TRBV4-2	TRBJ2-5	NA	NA	CASSQALAEETQYF	TGTGCCAGCAGCCAAGCACTAGCAGAAGAGACCCAGTACTTC
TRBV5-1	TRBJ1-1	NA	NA	CASSTRQAENTEAFF	TGCGCCAGCAGCACCCGACAGGCAGAAAACACTGAAGCTTTCTTT
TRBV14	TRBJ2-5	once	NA	CASSQADSQETQYF	TGTGCCAGCAGCCAAGCGGACAGCCAAGAGACCCAGTACTTC
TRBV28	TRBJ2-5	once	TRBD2	CASRTSGIYQETQYF	TGTGCCAGCAGAACTAGCGGCATTTACCAAGAGACCCAGTACTTC
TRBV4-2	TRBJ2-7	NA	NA	CASSQGPASDLEQYF	TGTGCCAGCAGCCAAGGTCCGGCTAGCGATCTCGAGCAGTACTTC
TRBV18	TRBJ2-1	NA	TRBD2	CASSPPTSGRVWFF	TGTGCCAGCTCACCCCCGACTAGCGGGAGAGTTTGGTTCTTC
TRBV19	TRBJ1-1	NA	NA	CASSIRSQNTEAFF	TGTGCCAGTAGTATTCGCAGTCAAAACACTGAAGCTTTCTTT
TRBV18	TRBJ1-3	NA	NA	CASSPPGRPGNTIYF	TGTGCCAGCTCACCACCGGGGCGGCCAGGAAACACCATATATTTT
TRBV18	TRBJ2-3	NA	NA	CASSHARQDGGTDTQYF	TGTGCCAGCTCACACGCGAGGCAGGACGGGGGCACAGATACGCAGTATTTT
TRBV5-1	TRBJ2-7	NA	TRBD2	CASSWGDSGSQRQYF	TGCGCCAGCAGCTGGGGGGATAGCGGGAGTCAGCGGCAGTACTTC
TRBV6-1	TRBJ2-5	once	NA	CASSEGSTQYF	TGTGCCAGCAGTGAGGGGTCGACCCAGTACTTC
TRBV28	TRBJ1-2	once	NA	CASKFGAFYGYTF	TGTGCCAGCAAGTTCGGGGCATTTTATGGCTACACCTTC
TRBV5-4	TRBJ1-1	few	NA	CASSLGRSNTEAFF	TGTGCCAGCAGCTTGGGCAGGTCGAACACTGAAGCTTTCTTT
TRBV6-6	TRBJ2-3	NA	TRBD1	CASSPPTGEDTQYF	TGTGCCAGCAGTCCCCCGACAGGGGAGGATACGCAGTATTTT
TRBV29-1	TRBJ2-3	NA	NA	CSVERWGTEFPADTQYF	TGCAGCGTTGAAAGGTGGGGAACGGAATTCCCCGCAGATACGCAGTATTTT
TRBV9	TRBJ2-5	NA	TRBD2	CASSVRSGSGQETQYF	TGTGCCAGCAGCGTCAGGTCCGGTAGCGGGCAAGAGACCCAGTACTTC
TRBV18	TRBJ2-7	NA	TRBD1	CASSRQTGTGAYEQYF	TGTGCCAGCTCGCGTCAGACCGGGACAGGCGCCTACGAGCAGTACTTC
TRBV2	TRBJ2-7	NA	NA	CASSPRGLDEQYF	TGTGCCAGCAGTCCGAGGGGGTTGGACGAGCAGTACTTC
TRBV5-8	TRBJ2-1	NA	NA	CASSSDNYNEQFF	TGTGCCAGCAGCTCCGACAACTACAATGAGCAGTTCTTC
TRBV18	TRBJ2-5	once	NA	CASSPSGEETQYF	TGTGCCAGCTCACCATCGGGGGAGGAGACCCAGTACTTC